The 9 T cell receptor beta chains presented below share a single source sample, sequenced in a study of tumor-infiltrating lymphocytes in primary liver carcinoma. A constant-region primer served to make TCR beta cDNA from about 0.45 ug total RNA. Each TCR beta library was derived from three nested multiplex PCR rounds that employed slightly modified ARM-PCR. The first two PCR rounds used TRBV1-TRBV30 forward primers with a C-beta reverse primer, 10 to 11 cycles each. TCRdb recomputed calls from the multiplex PCR reads with MiXCR, one row per CDR3 protein. Among approximately 310,000 distinct CDR3 sequences listed, 65% were seen once. The source of the blood RNA was unsorted whole blood, and germline DNA was extracted as well. Input material: peripheral blood. The receptors were sampled from a man aged 35 to 55 with primary liver carcinoma and hepatitis B virus infection.

This clonotype showed up many times. This chain uses TRBV10-3 with TRBJ2-6; D remains unclear. The V end was cut by 4 bases, the J end by 4 bases, with 11 bases between. The CDR3 length is 15 residues. Germline V lookup: CDR1 ENHRY, CDR2 SYGVKD. The chain's CDR3 is CAISGRLPGANVLTF. The CDR3 DNA is TGTGCCATCAGTGGGCGCCTTCCGGGGGCCAACGTCCTGACTTTC.

As for this clonotype: The junction shows a germline mismatch at one end, possibly a read error. This chain joins TRBV7-8 and TRBJ1-6; TRBD1 agrees at 7 bases. Looked up from germline, CDR1 is SGHVS and CDR2 is FQNEAQ. The CDR3 is 14 residues long. DNA of the CDR3: TGTGCCATCAGCCCGCAGGGGGACAATTCACCACTTCACTTT. As protein: CAISPQGDNSPLHF.

The table lists this clonotype with a few counts. The chain joins TRBV14 to TRBJ2-4; D call uncertain. The CDR3 runs to 16 residues. CDR1 and CDR2 from the germline V gene are SGHDN and FVKESK. The V end was cut by 5 bases, the J end by 5 bases, with 19 bases between. The CDR3: CASSEPDGPSQNIQYF. Written as DNA, the CDR3 is TGTGCCAGCAGCGAACCGGACGGCCCCAGCCAAAACATTCAGTACTTC.

The rearrangement uses TRBV6-5 and TRBJ2-7; D gene ambiguous. V lost 2 bases, J lost 2 bases, and 10 bases lay in between. The CDR3 runs 14 residues. CDR1 and CDR2 from the germline V gene are MNHEY and SVGAGI. The CDR3 DNA sequence: TGTGCCAGCAGTTACGAATCTAGACCCTACGAGCAGTACTTC. Its protein product is CASSYESRPYEQYF.

A note on this clonotype: An end of the junction differs from the germline gene, which may be a read error. V and J are TRBV5-5 and TRBJ2-7; 10 bases map to TRBD2. The CDR3 totals 16 residues. Germline lookup yields CDR1 SGHKS and CDR2 YYEKEE (reference sequence). CDR3 in DNA: TGTGCCAGCAGCCTGGGGCCTAGCGGGAGCCCCTACGGGCAGTACTTC. Translating it yields CASSLGPSGSPYGQYF.

This clonotype qualifies as medium-sized. The junction and the germline gene differ at one end; a read error may be behind it. This chain links TRBV11-1 with TRBJ1-1; D unresolved. The CDR3 consists of 11 residues. CDR1 is SGHAT and CDR2 is FQDESV in the germline V gene (reference sequence). The CDR3 DNA sequence: TGTGCCACCAGCCAGGAGAGGCTGTCTTTCTTT. Translation: CATSQERLSFF.

With respect to this clonotype: Without the conserved terminal phenylalanine or tryptophan, this CDR3 likely stems from a read error. The chain employs TRBV11-2 and TRBJ2-3, with D uncertain. V gave up 5 bases and J gave up 4 bases, with 10 bases separating them. Germline V gene data show CDR1 as SGHAT and CDR2 as FQNNGV. CDR3 length: 13 residues. CDR3 in DNA: TGTGCCAGCAGCCCCCCCCTCGCAGATACGCAGTATTAT. This codes for CASSPPLADTQYY.

With regard to this clonotype: A read error may be the cause here, since a much bigger clone is one base away. V is TRBV5-4 and J is TRBJ2-3, with D tentatively TRBD1 (6 bases). CDR3 length equals 14 residues. Per the germline V gene, CDR1 is SGHNT and CDR2 is YYREEE (reference sequence). The CDR3, as DNA: TGTGCCAGCAGCAAAAGGGACAAAGCAGATACGCGGTATTTT. This encodes CASSKRDKADTRYF.

The CDR3 sequence: CASSLNEGTGELFF. The CDR3 DNA reads TGTGCCAGCAGCTTAAATGAAGGGACCGGGGAGCTGTTTTTT. This chain links TRBV7-3 with TRBJ2-2; D ambiguous. The CDR3 extends over 14 amino acids. V was cut by 1 base and J by 5 bases, with 8 bases left in between. Germline-derived CDR1 and CDR2 are SGHTA and FQGTGA.